The 26 T cell receptor beta chains reported below all come from one sample, sequenced in a study of cytomegalovirus exposure and HLA in healthy donors. Only in-frame clones appear in the TCRdb table, and some are missing; sequencing was by immunoSEQ multiplex PCR. The sample has 200,000 to 250,000 clones, around four fifths seen once. Source material: PBMCs. The receptors originated from a woman between 25 and 40 years old in good health and CMV-seropositive.

The V and J genes are TRBV7-9 and TRBJ2-5, with D tentatively TRBD1 or TRBD2 (5 bases each). Trimming pared 1 base from V and 3 bases from J, leaving 12 bases between. This CDR3 contains 15 residues. The germline V gene has CDR1 SEHNR and CDR2 FQNEAQ (reference sequence). CDR3 DNA sequence: TGTGCCAGCAGCTTAGGAAACAGAGGGGAAGAGACCCAGTACTTC. This gives the protein CASSLGNRGEETQYF.

The chain links TRBV6-5 to TRBJ1-2, with TRBD1 identical over 7 bases. Germline loops: CDR1 MNHEY, CDR2 SVGAGI. CDR3 length: 13 amino acids. J lost 7 bases, V lost 8 bases, and 10 bases had no gene match. DNA for the CDR3: TGTGCCAGCCTCCAGACAGGGAAAAGTGGCTACACCTTC. Translating it yields CASLQTGKSGYTF.

The CDR3: CASSYSRQGVPEAFF. In DNA, the CDR3 is TGTGCCAGCAGTTACTCCCGACAGGGAGTACCTGAAGCTTTCTTT. The J gene is TRBJ1-1, the V gene TRBV6-5; 7 bases are shared with TRBD1. Germline CDR1 is MNHEY and CDR2 is SVGAGI. Losses at the gene ends were 0 bases for V and 6 bases for J; bases not matched to a gene: 7. The CDR3 totals 15 residues.

The CDR3 sequence is CAISESYRDTEAFF. The DNA of the CDR3 is TGTGCCATCAGTGAGTCGTACAGGGACACTGAAGCTTTCTTT. V usage is TRBV10-3 and J usage is TRBJ1-1; perhaps TRBD1 as D (6 bases). The CDR3 is 14 amino acids. Trimming took off 0 bases at V and 3 bases at J, with 8 bases between the two ends. In germline, CDR1 is ENHRY, CDR2 SYGVKD.

This clone was recorded a few times. The chain is built from TRBV30 and TRBJ1-3; D is perhaps TRBD1 (5 bases). The V end was cut by 8 bases, the J end by 2 bases, with 13 bases between. The CDR3 is 13 residues long. Germline lookup yields CDR1 GTSNPN and CDR2 SVGIG (reference sequence). CDR3 loop: CAGTRDPGNTIYF. CDR3 sequence (DNA): TGTGCCGGGACTAGGGATCCTGGAAACACCATATATTTT.

This chain links TRBV10-3 with TRBJ1-1, with 9 bases aligning to TRBD1. From germline, CDR1 is ENHRY and CDR2 SYGVKD. Trimming took 4 bases from V and 5 from J; bases not matched to a gene: 2. This CDR3 has 13 residues. CDR3 coding DNA: TGTGCCATCAGTGGGACAGGGGCAACTGAAGCTTTCTTT. It translates to CAISGTGATEAFF.

The J gene is TRBJ2-3, the V gene TRBV5-1; TRBD2 matches 9 bases. After removal of 4 bases from V and 0 bases from J, the junction contained 6 bases not matched to a gene. The CDR3 runs to 16 residues. CDR1 SGHRS and CDR2 YFSETQ come from the germline V gene. CDR3 nucleotides: TGCGCCAGCAGCCCGGAGGCGGGAGGGAGCACAGATACGCAGTATTTT. It specifies CASSPEAGGSTDTQYF.

The chain joins TRBV29-1 to TRBJ1-1; D is perhaps TRBD1 (6 bases). The CDR3 runs 13 residues. Germline loops: CDR1 SQVTM, CDR2 ANQGSEA. Trimming pared 6 bases from V and 0 bases from J, leaving 11 bases between. CDR3 sequence: CSVGGMMNTEAFF. In DNA form, the CDR3 reads TGCAGCGTAGGGGGAATGATGAACACTGAAGCTTTCTTT.

This clone was detected a few times. A much larger clone sits a single nucleotide away, making a read error possible. The same CDR3 also results from other DNA sequences found in this sample. DNA for the CDR3: TGTGCCAGCAGTCGACAGGGCGGCAATCAGCCCCAGCATTTT. Protein product: CASSRQGGNQPQHF. The chain couples TRBV6-5 to TRBJ1-5; the match to TRBD1 covers 7 bases. With 5 bases clipped from V and 2 bases from J, the junction kept 3 bases outside the gene matches. The CDR3 loop spans 14 amino acids. CDR1 is MNHEY, CDR2 SVGAGI, per germline.

This chain connects TRBV28 to TRBJ1-5; D gene uncertain. CDR1 MDHEN and CDR2 SYDVKM come from the germline V gene. V was trimmed by 9 bases and J by 2 bases, leaving 14 bases between them. The CDR3 is 14 amino acids. CDR3 in amino acids: CASSGWIGNQPQHF. The CDR3 DNA sequence: TGTGCCAGTTCTGGGTGGATCGGCAATCAGCCCCAGCATTTT.

The chain employs TRBV19 and TRBJ2-3; D gene ambiguous. Germline V gene sequence: CDR1 LNHDA, CDR2 SQIVND (reference sequence). With 6 bases removed from V and 1 base from J, the gap between germline ends came to 14 bases. CDR3 length equals 15 residues. The CDR3 DNA follows: TGTGCCAGTAGGTATAGAGGTTTGGGCACAGATACGCAGTATTTT. It encodes CASRYRGLGTDTQYF.

The chain combines TRBV10-3 with TRBJ1-5; no clear D gene. V lost 3 bases, J lost 5 bases, and 11 bases lay in between. The CDR3 is 14 residues long. The germline CDR1 and CDR2 sequences are ENHRY and SYGVKD. The CDR3 DNA sequence: TGTGCCATCAGTGATAGAAAGGCGGATCAGCCCCAGCATTTT. The encoded protein is CAISDRKADQPQHF.

The chain carries TRBV7-9 and TRBJ2-7; D might be TRBD1 or TRBD2, each matching 5 bases. Trimming removed 6 bases at V and 0 bases at J, with 18 bases between. The CDR3 is made up of 16 amino acids. From germline, CDR1 is SEHNR and CDR2 FQNEAQ (reference sequence). Here the CDR3 DNA reads TGTGCCAGCAGACGTCTTAAAGCAGGGAGCTCCTACGAGCAGTACTTC. Amino acid sequence: CASRRLKAGSSYEQYF.

CDR3 DNA sequence: TGTGCCAGCAGTGAAGCGCTGGGTGGAGATCAGCCCCAGCATTTT. This gives the protein CASSEALGGDQPQHF. The rearrangement uses TRBV6-1 and TRBJ1-5, with D unresolved. This CDR3 contains 15 residues. Between the trimmed V and J ends, which lost 0 bases and 5 bases, there was a span of 11 bases. Germline loops: CDR1 MNHNS, CDR2 SASEGT.

The chain employs TRBV30 and TRBJ1-1; TRBD1 might be the D (5 bases). The CDR3 totals 15 residues. V lost 4 bases to trimming and J lost 3 bases, with 18 bases between them. The V gene's germline CDR1 is GTSNPN and CDR2 SVGIG (reference sequence). The CDR3, as DNA: TGTGCCTGGATAGTAGCAGGGAGGCACGACACTGAAGCTTTCTTT. It translates to CAWIVAGRHDTEAFF. Together with reference TRBV30 and TRBJ1-1, the CDR3 gives the full variable domain: SQTIHQWPATLVQPVGSPLSLECTVEGTSNPNLYWYRQAAGRGLQLLFYSVGIGQISSEVPQNLSASRPQDRQFILSSKKLLLSDSGFYLCAWIVAGRHDTEAFFGQGTRLTVV.

The CDR3 DNA reads TGTGCCAGCAGTCCTGCTAGCGGGGGCTACAATGAGCAGTTCTTC. Translation gives CASSPASGGYNEQFF. The chain uses TRBV27 and TRBJ2-1; 10 bases fit TRBD2. V lost 5 bases, J lost 3 bases, and 4 bases stayed unmatched. The CDR3 has 15 residues. Germline V CDR1 and CDR2: MNHEY, SMNVEV (reference sequence).

This clone was recorded only once. This chain links TRBV4-2 with TRBJ2-4, with a tentative D call TRBD2 (6 bases). Trimming took off 2 bases at V and 0 bases at J, with 20 bases between the two ends. Germline lookup yields CDR1 LGHNA and CDR2 YNFKEQ. The CDR3 is 19 residues long. This CDR3 is CASSQRWGGGDLAKNIQYF. CDR3 DNA: TGTGCCAGCAGCCAAAGATGGGGCGGCGGGGACCTAGCCAAAAACATTCAGTACTTC.

In its sample, this clone was seen once. The rearrangement uses TRBV30 and TRBJ1-1, with TRBD1 matching 7 bases. The CDR3 length is 13 residues. J lost 7 bases, V lost 3 bases, and 8 bases had no gene match. Germline CDR1 reads GTSNPN; CDR2 reads SVGIG (reference sequence). The CDR3 protein is CAWRRGLGVEAFF. In nucleotides, the CDR3 is TGTGCCTGGAGAAGGGGGCTAGGTGTTGAAGCTTTCTTT.

The chain has TRBV19 and TRBJ1-1, with D maybe TRBD1 (5 bases). Germline V gives CDR1 LNHDA, CDR2 SQIVND (reference sequence). Trimming took off 9 bases at V and 4 bases at J, with 15 bases between the two ends. This CDR3 contains 13 residues. In nucleotides, the CDR3 is TGTGCCAGCTCCCGACAGTTTGGCACTGAAGCTTTCTTT. Its translation: CASSRQFGTEAFF.

The chain uses TRBV5-4 and TRBJ2-1, with TRBD2 identical over 7 bases. Trimming took 0 bases from V and 1 from J; bases not matched to a gene: 1. This CDR3 has 15 residues. Per the germline V gene, CDR1 is SGHNT and CDR2 is YYREEE (reference sequence). The DNA for the CDR3 is TGTGCCAGCAGCTTGGGCGGGAGTTCCTACAATGAGCAGTTCTTC. Residues: CASSLGGSSYNEQFF.

On this clone itself: The CDR3 does not close with the conserved phenylalanine or tryptophan, likely indicating a read error. No DNA is shown, since the ends of the CDR3 on it are uncertain; the CDR3 is the one TCRdb lists. This chain uses TRBV28 with TRBJ2-7; the table calls TRBD2, which could not be checked here. The CDR3 has 14 amino acids, counting both end residues. The germline CDR1 and CDR2 sequences are MDHEN and SYDVKM. The CDR3: CASSSGTSGIHSPP.

The V and J genes are TRBV6-1 and TRBJ2-3; D perhaps matches TRBD2 (6 bases). The V gene's germline CDR1 is MNHNS and CDR2 SASEGT. The CDR3 spans 13 residues. Trimming pared 3 bases from V and 6 bases from J, leaving 10 bases between. CDR3 nucleotide sequence: TGTGCCAGCAGTGACGGGAGCTCGGATACGCAGTATTTT. Translated, it gives CASSDGSSDTQYF.

The V call is TRBV5-1, the J call TRBJ2-7, with D hard to call. This CDR3 region has 14 residues. Germline CDR1 is SGHRS and CDR2 is YFSETQ. V dropped 0 bases and J dropped 0 bases, with 7 bases sitting between them. CDR3 sequence reads: CASSLVSSSYEQYF. The CDR3, as DNA: TGCGCCAGCAGCTTGGTGTCGAGCTCCTACGAGCAGTACTTC.

J is TRBJ2-3 and V is TRBV27; 10 bases are shared with TRBD2. The CDR3 sequence is 17 residues long. Germline trimming cut 1 base from V and 6 bases from J; bases unmatched to any gene: 10. Germline CDR1 and CDR2: MNHEY and SMNVEV (reference sequence). The DNA of the CDR3 is TGTGCCAGCAGTTTATTCCTAGCGGGAGAGGGGAGGGATACGCAGTATTTT. It is translated as CASSLFLAGEGRDTQYF.

The chain employs TRBV5-8 and TRBJ1-5, with TRBD1 identical over 7 bases. The CDR3 is made up of 14 amino acids. Germline CDR1 is SGHTS and CDR2 is YDEGEE. V was pared by 4 bases and J by 4 bases, with 5 bases of the junction left unmatched. CDR3 protein: CASSDGTVNQPQHF. The CDR3 DNA reads as TGTGCCAGCAGCGACGGGACAGTGAATCAGCCCCAGCATTTT.

The chain carries TRBV4-2 and TRBJ2-7, with 10 bases identical to TRBD2. Germline V lookup: CDR1 LGHNA, CDR2 YNFKEQ. This CDR3 is built from 15 residues. Trimming removed 4 bases from V and 3 bases from J; junction bases left unmatched: 6. The CDR3 sequence: CASSRDIAGGYEQYF. The CDR3 nucleotides read TGTGCCAGCAGCCGGGATATAGCGGGAGGCTACGAGCAGTACTTC.